This TCR beta chain derives from a study of Graves' ophthalmopathy and Graves' hyperthyroidism. Study context: At initial diagnosis, peripheral blood was obtained, and this preceded any treatment.

Exclusion covered patients with other autoimmune diseases or uncontrolled infections (as well as pregnancy or lactation). The PBMCs used were ones drawn from approximately 9.9 ml of fresh peripheral blood. RNA transcripts were the template, and TCR beta CDR3 regions were amplified from them. An initial RT-PCR round employing HTBI primers preceded a second-round multiplex PCR. TCRdb fed the multiplex PCR reads into MiXCR, producing one record per CDR3 protein. The profile shows 340,000 or so distinct CDR3 sequences, 15% to 20% of them singletons. Germline V gene lookup returns CDR1 GTSNPN and CDR2 SVGIG (reference sequence). The CDR3 contains 16 residues. Trimming took 0 bases from V and 1 from J; bases not matched to a gene: 3. This clonotype was found a few times.

The receptor's source is an adult man with Graves' ophthalmopathy. The sequenced sample was peripheral blood. The chain combines TRBV30 with TRBJ2-2; 9 bases match TRBD2. The CDR3 spells CAWSVRAGGNTGELFF. CDR3 coding DNA: TGTGCCTGGAGTGTACGAGCGGGGGGGAACACCGGGGAGCTGTTTTTT.